This T cell receptor beta chain was recovered during a study of cytomegalovirus exposure and HLA in healthy donors. Sequencing was performed with immunoSEQ multiplex PCR; in TCRdb, only in-frame clones are kept and a portion is missing. The data show over 60,000 clones, roughly 95% seen once. CDR1 and CDR2 (germline): SQVTM, ANQGSEA. This CDR3 spans 11 amino acids. The V end was cut by 5 bases, the J end by 7 bases, with 11 bases between. The clonotype comes from a man between 18 and 29 years old in good health and CMV-seronegative. The sequencing sample was made of PBMCs. This chain links TRBV29-1 with TRBJ1-2; TRBD1 is a possible D gene (5 bases). The CDR3 loop is CSVQGSSGYTF. The CDR3 nucleotides read TGCAGCGTTCAGGGATCGAGTGGCTACACCTTC. The full variable domain, completed using reference TRBV29-1 and TRBJ1-2, is SAVISQKPSRDICQRGTSLTIQCQVDSQVTMMFWYRQQPGQSLTLIATANQGSEATYESGFVIDKFPISRPNLTFSTLTVSNMSPEDSSIYLCSVQGSSGYTFGSGTRLTVV.